This TCR beta chain was sequenced in a study of blood T cell repertoires in COVID-19. For the study at large: PBMCs, B-cell-depleted T cells, or T cells were the source of the cDNA or gDNA that made up the material.

Germline trimming cut 4 bases from V and 0 bases from J; bases unmatched to any gene: 2. Germline V gene sequence: CDR1 MNHEY, CDR2 SVGAGI. The CDR3 consists of 14 residues. In the source study's methods: Amplification with reference gene primers provided the estimates of nucleated cell counts. Profiled with immunoSEQ multiplex PCR; TCRdb holds only in-frame clones, not every one. The DNA gave D and trimming, while V, J and clone size come from that table. The repertoire has 40,000 to 55,000 clones, under 85% of them found once; the top ten carry 25% to 35%. This TCR was sampled from an elderly woman with acute or convalescent COVID-19. Sequences were obtained from peripheral blood. The chain is built from TRBV6-5 and TRBJ1-1; the match to TRBD1 covers 7 bases. In DNA form, the CDR3 reads TGTGCCAGCAGTTCGACAGGGTTGAACACTGAAGCTTTCTTT. It is translated as CASSSTGLNTEAFF.